This TCR beta chain derives from a study of OX40 agonist ivuxolimab in advanced cancers. V gave up 3 bases and J gave up 5 bases, with 7 bases separating them. The CDR3 is 12 residues long. Germline CDR1 is LNHDA and CDR2 is SQIVND (reference sequence). Clones were read by immunoSEQ multiplex PCR, and TCRdb kept only the in-frame ones, dropping some. This sample carries about 82,000 clones, 88% of them seen once, and the ten largest clones take 0.65% to 0.95%. This specimen was CD4+ or CD8+ T cells sorted from blood, taken in a trial of the OX40 agonist ivuxolimab. This sequence originates from an adult with an advanced solid tumor such as melanoma, head and neck, liver or kidney cancer. The chain couples TRBV19 to TRBJ1-2; D gene ambiguous. CDR3 sequence reads: CASSMLEYGYTF. The CDR3 nucleotides read TGTGCCAGTAGTATGCTAGAATATGGCTACACCTTC.